The T cell receptor (beta chain) described here comes from a study of OX40 agonist ivuxolimab in advanced cancers. Across the study: Every 2 weeks, patients got intravenous ivuxolimab at one of six dose levels (0.01-10 mg/kg).

Study results and limitations: In the 0.1 to 3.0 mg/kg range, CD4+ and CD8+ blood T cells had expanded clonally by week 6. Antigens targeted by the expanded peripheral T cells were not determined.

Trimming shortened V by 4 bases and J by 2 bases, and 23 bases separated the two germline ends. The CDR3 totals 18 residues. Germline lookup yields CDR1 LNHDA and CDR2 SQIVND (reference sequence). Some clones are missing from TCRdb's copy, which holds only in-frame ones; the method was immunoSEQ multiplex PCR. This table has 13,000 or so clones, approximately 80% appearing once. In the case of this clone: The antigen is not known.

V gene TRBV19 combines with J gene TRBJ1-1; D gene unclear. This TCR was recovered from an adult with an advanced solid tumor such as melanoma, head and neck, liver or kidney cancer. Sequenced material: CD4+ or CD8+ T cells sorted from blood, taken in a trial of the OX40 agonist ivuxolimab. The CDR3, as DNA: TGTGCCAGTAGTAACCACGGAGGGTTAAGTCAACCCAACACTGAAGCTTTCTTT. This encodes CASSNHGGLSQPNTEAFF.